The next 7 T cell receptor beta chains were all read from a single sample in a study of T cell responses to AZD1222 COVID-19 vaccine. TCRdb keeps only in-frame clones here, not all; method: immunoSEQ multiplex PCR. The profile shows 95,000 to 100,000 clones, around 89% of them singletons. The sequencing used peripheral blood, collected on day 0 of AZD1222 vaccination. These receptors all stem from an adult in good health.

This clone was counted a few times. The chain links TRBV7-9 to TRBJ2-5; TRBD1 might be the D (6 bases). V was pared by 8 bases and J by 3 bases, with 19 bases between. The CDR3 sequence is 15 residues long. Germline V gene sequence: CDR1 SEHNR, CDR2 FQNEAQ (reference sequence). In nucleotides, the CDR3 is TGTGCCAGCGGGACACCGGGACACGCAGAAGAGACCCAGTACTTC. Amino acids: CASGTPGHAEETQYF.

In DNA form, the CDR3 reads TGTGCCACCAGTGATTTGGGCAGGAATACGCAGTATTTT. Translated, it gives CATSDLGRNTQYF. The genes are TRBV24-1 and TRBJ2-3; the D is unclear. Trimming took 0 bases from V and 7 from J, leaving 7 bases between them. CDR1 and CDR2 (germline): KGHDR, SFDVKD. The CDR3 consists of 13 residues.

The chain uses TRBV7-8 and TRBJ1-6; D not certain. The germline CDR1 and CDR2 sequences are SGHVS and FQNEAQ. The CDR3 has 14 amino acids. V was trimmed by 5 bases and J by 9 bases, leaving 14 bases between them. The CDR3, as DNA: TGTGCCAGCAGCCAATCCGGAGGCGGTTCACCCCTCCACTTT. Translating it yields CASSQSGGGSPLHF.

CDR3 coding DNA: TGTGCCAGCAGGGACAGCGGCATATATGGCTACACCTTC. Amino acid sequence: CASRDSGIYGYTF. The chain has TRBV7-2 and TRBJ1-2; tentatively, D is TRBD1 (6 bases). V lost 6 bases and J 5 bases, leaving 13 bases between the germline ends. Germline V lookup: CDR1 SGHTA, CDR2 FQGNSA. The CDR3 spans 13 residues.

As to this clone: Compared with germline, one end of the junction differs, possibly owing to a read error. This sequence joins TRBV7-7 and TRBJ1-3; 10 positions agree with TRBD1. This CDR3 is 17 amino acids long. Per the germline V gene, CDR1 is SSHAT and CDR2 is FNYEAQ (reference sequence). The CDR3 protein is CASSLGLGQGSGNTIYF. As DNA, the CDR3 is TGTGCTAGCAGCTTAGGGCTGGGACAGGGGTCTGGAAACACCATATATTTT.

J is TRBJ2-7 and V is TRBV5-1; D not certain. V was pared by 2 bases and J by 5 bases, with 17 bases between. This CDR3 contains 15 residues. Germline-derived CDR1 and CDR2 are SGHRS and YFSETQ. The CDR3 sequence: CASSFDGRRANEQYF. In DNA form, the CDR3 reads TGCGCCAGCAGCTTTGACGGCAGACGGGCTAACGAGCAGTACTTC.

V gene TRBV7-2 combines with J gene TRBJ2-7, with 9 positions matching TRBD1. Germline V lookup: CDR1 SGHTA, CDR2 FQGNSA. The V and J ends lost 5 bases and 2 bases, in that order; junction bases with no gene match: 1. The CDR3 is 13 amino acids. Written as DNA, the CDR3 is TGTGCCAGCAGCCGGACAGGGGCCTACGAGCAGTACTTC. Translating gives CASSRTGAYEQYF. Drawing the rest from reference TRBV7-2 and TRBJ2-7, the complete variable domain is GAGVSQSPSNKVTEKGKDVELRCDPISGHTALYWYRQSLGQGLEFLIYFQGNSAPDKSGLPSDRFSAERTGGSVSTLTIQRTQQEDSAVYLCASSRTGAYEQYFGPGTRLTVT.